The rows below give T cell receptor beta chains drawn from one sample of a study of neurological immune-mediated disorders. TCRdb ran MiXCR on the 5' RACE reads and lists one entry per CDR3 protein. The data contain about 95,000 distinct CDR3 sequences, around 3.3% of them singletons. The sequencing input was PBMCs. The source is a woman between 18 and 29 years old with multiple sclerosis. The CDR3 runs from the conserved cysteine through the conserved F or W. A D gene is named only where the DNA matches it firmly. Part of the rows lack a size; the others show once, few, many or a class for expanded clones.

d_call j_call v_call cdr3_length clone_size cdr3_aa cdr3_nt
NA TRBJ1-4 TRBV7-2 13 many CASTQAGGGKLFF TGTGCCAGCACCCAAGCCGGGGGAGGAAAACTGTTTTTT
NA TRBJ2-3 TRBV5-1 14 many CASSERYSTDTQYF TGCGCCAGCAGCGAGCGTTACAGCACAGATACGCAGTATTTT
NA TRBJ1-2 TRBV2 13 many CASSSGQAYGYTF TGTGCCAGCAGTTCGGGGCAGGCCTACGGCTACACCTTC
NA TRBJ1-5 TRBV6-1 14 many CASQQEYSNQPQHF TGTGCCAGTCAACAGGAATATAGCAATCAGCCCCAGCATTTT
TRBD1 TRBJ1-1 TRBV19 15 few CASSIQGGGGTEAFF TGTGCCAGTAGTATCCAGGGAGGGGGCGGCACTGAAGCTTTCTTT
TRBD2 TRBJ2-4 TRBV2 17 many CASSRRVAGGPKNIQYF TGTGCCAGCAGTCGACGAGTAGCGGGAGGGCCCAAAAACATTCAGTACTTC
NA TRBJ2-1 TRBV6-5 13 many CASSYSIGNEQFF TGTGCCAGCAGTTACTCCATTGGGAATGAGCAGTTCTTC
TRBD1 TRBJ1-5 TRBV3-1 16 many CASSQSPTGPNQPQHF TGTGCCAGCAGCCAAAGTCCGACAGGGCCGAATCAGCCCCAGCATTTT
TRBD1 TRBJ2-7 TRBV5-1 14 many CASSRTGVSYEQYF TGCGCCAGCAGCAGGACAGGGGTTTCCTACGAGCAGTACTTC
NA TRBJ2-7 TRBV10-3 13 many CASLGADRDGQYF TGTGCCTCCCTCGGAGCGGATAGGGACGGTCAGTACTTC
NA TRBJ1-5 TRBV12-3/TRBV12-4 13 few CASSWEGNQPQHF TGTGCCAGCAGTTGGGAAGGAAATCAGCCCCAGCATTTT
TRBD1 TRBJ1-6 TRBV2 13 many CASKGARNSPLHF TGTGCCAGCAAGGGGGCCCGCAATTCACCCCTCCACTTT
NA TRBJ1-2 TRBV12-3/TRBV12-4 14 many CASHLEGGSEGYTF TGTGCCAGCCACCTTGAAGGAGGGTCTGAGGGCTACACCTTC
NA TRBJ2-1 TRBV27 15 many CASSSLRDTYNEQFF TGTGCCAGCAGTTCCCTCCGGGACACTTACAATGAGCAGTTCTTC
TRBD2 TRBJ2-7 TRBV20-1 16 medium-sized CSARAAGGRLSYEQYF TGCAGTGCTAGAGCTGCTGGCGGGAGGCTCTCCTACGAGCAGTACTTC
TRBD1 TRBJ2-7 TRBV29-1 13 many CSARTGGTYEQYF TGCAGCGCCAGGACAGGGGGGACCTACGAGCAGTACTTC
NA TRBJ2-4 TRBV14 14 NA CASSQAYGKNIQYF TGTGCCAGCAGCCAAGCGTACGGGAAAAACATTCAGTACTTC
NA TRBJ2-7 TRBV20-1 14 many CSARDSAVSYEQYF TGCAGTGCTAGAGATAGTGCAGTTTCCTACGAGCAGTACTTC
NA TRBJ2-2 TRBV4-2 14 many CASSQGVYTGELFF TGTGCCAGCAGCCAAGGAGTATACACCGGGGAGCTGTTTTTT
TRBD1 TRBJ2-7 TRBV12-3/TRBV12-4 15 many CASSKPGQGSYEQYF TGTGCCAGCAGCAAACCGGGACAGGGATCCTACGAGCAGTACTTC
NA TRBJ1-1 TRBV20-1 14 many CSASGQSMNTEAFF TGCAGTGCAAGCGGACAAAGCATGAACACTGAAGCTTTCTTT
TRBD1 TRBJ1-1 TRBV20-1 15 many CSARDLRQGDTEAFF TGCAGTGCTAGAGACCTTCGACAGGGCGACACTGAAGCTTTCTTT
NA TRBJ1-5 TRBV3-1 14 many CASSQGRSNQPQHF TGTGCCAGCAGCCAAGGCAGGAGCAATCAGCCCCAGCATTTT
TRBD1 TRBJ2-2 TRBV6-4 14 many CASRGTGDTGELFF TGTGCCAGCAGAGGGACAGGGGACACCGGGGAGCTGTTTTTT
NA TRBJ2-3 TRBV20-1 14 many CSARTRKSTDTQYF TGCAGTGCTAGAACTCGGAAAAGCACAGATACGCAGTATTTT
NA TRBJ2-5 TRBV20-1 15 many CSARDLDRIQETQYF TGCAGTGCTAGAGATCTCGATAGGATCCAAGAGACCCAGTACTTC
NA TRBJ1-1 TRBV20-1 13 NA CSASPGQNTEAFF TGCAGTGCTTCACCCGGCCAGAACACTGAAGCTTTCTTT
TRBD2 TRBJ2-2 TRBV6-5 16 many CASSYSLAGGPGELFF TGTGCCAGCAGTTACTCACTTGCGGGAGGGCCCGGGGAGCTGTTTTTT
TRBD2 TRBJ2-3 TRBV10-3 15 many CAISEYSGVEDTQYF TGTGCCATCAGTGAGTACAGCGGGGTGGAGGATACGCAGTATTTT
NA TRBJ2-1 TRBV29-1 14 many CSVWDPSIYNEQFF TGCAGCGTTTGGGACCCATCCATCTACAATGAGCAGTTCTTC
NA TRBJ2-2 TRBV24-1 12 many CATSDYTGELFF TGTGCCACCAGTGACTACACCGGGGAGCTGTTTTTT
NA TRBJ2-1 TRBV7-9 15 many CASSLRGAKDNEQFF TGTGCCAGCTCCTTACGGGGGGCTAAGGACAATGAGCAGTTCTTC
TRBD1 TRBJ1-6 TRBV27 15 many CASSWGQGYNSPLHF TGTGCCAGCAGTTGGGGACAGGGTTATAATTCACCCCTCCACTTT
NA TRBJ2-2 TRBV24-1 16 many CATAQGGGGNTGELFF TGTGCCACCGCCCAAGGCGGCGGGGGCAACACCGGGGAGCTGTTTTTT
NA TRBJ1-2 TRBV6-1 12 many CASYAGLGGYTF TGTGCCAGTTACGCGGGACTCGGGGGCTACACCTTC
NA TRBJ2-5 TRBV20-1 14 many CSARIMGLLETQYF TGCAGTGCTAGGATTATGGGGTTGTTGGAGACCCAGTACTTC
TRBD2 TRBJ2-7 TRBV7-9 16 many CASSPGTSGDPYEQYF TGTGCCAGCAGCCCCGGGACTAGCGGGGACCCCTACGAGCAGTACTTC
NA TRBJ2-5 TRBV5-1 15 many CASSLQPGHQETQYF TGCGCCAGCAGCTTGCAACCTGGGCATCAAGAGACCCAGTACTTC
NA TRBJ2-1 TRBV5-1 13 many CASSRTSWDEQFF TGCGCCAGCAGCCGAACTAGCTGGGATGAGCAGTTCTTC
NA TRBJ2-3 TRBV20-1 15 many CSARDQAVGTDTQYF TGCAGTGCTAGAGATCAAGCGGTTGGCACAGATACGCAGTATTTT
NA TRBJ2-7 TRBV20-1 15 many CSARDFGTAPYEQYF TGCAGTGCTAGGGACTTCGGGACTGCCCCCTACGAGCAGTACTTC
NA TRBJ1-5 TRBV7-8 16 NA CSSSLGGGDRNQPQHF TGTTCCAGCAGCTTAGGAGGAGGAGATCGGAATCAGCCCCAGCATTTT
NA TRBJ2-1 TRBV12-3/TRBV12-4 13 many CASSLVEDNEQFF TGTGCCAGCAGTCTCGTGGAGGACAATGAGCAGTTCTTC
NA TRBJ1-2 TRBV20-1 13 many CSASSGLPYGYTF TGCAGTGCTAGTTCAGGGCTCCCCTATGGCTACACCTTC
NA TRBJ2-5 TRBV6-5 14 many CASSYSGTEETQYF TGTGCCAGCAGTTATTCCGGGACCGAAGAGACCCAGTACTTC
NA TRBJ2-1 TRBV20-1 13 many CSASWDRERKQFF TGCAGTGCTAGTTGGGACCGAGAGAGGAAGCAGTTCTTC
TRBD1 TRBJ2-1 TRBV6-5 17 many CASSGQGGRVSYNEQFF TGTGCCAGCAGTGGACAGGGGGGAAGGGTGTCCTACAATGAGCAGTTCTTC
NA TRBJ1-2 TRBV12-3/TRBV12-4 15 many CASSLMREANYGYTF TGTGCCAGCAGTTTAATGCGGGAAGCTAACTATGGCTACACCTTC